This T cell receptor (beta chain) is drawn from a study of CD8+CD57+ T cells in acquired aplastic anemia. Germline V gene data show CDR1 as SGDLS and CDR2 as YYNGEE. This CDR3 is 14 amino acids long. V lost 3 bases and J lost 9, with 16 bases in between. Genomic DNA served as template for TCR beta VDJ and CDR3 profiling. TCRdb called the reads again in MiXCR, with one record for every CDR3 protein. The top ten clones hold roughly 42% of a sample with about 180,000 distinct CDR3 sequences, around 60% of them seen once. Patients picked for sequencing had shown CD8+CD57+ cell expansion detected by flow cytometry. This clonotype has a count of ten or more.

The chain couples TRBV9 to TRBJ2-1, with TRBD2 as a possible D gene (7 bases). The clonotype comes from a human donor with aplastic anemia. Sequencing was done on a sample of sorted CD4+, CD8+, or CD8+CD57+ T cells (not recorded which) from PBMCs. In DNA form, the CDR3 reads TGTGCCAGCAGCGAGGGGGGGCGGCCGGGTGAGCAGTTCTTC. It codes for CASSEGGRPGEQFF. The full variable domain, with the rest looked up from reference TRBV9 and TRBJ2-1, is DSGVTQTPKHLITATGQRVTLRCSPRSGDLSVYWYQQSLDQGLQFLIQYYNGEERAKGNILERFSAQQFPDLHSELNLSSLELGDSALYFCASSEGGRPGEQFFGPGTRLTVL.